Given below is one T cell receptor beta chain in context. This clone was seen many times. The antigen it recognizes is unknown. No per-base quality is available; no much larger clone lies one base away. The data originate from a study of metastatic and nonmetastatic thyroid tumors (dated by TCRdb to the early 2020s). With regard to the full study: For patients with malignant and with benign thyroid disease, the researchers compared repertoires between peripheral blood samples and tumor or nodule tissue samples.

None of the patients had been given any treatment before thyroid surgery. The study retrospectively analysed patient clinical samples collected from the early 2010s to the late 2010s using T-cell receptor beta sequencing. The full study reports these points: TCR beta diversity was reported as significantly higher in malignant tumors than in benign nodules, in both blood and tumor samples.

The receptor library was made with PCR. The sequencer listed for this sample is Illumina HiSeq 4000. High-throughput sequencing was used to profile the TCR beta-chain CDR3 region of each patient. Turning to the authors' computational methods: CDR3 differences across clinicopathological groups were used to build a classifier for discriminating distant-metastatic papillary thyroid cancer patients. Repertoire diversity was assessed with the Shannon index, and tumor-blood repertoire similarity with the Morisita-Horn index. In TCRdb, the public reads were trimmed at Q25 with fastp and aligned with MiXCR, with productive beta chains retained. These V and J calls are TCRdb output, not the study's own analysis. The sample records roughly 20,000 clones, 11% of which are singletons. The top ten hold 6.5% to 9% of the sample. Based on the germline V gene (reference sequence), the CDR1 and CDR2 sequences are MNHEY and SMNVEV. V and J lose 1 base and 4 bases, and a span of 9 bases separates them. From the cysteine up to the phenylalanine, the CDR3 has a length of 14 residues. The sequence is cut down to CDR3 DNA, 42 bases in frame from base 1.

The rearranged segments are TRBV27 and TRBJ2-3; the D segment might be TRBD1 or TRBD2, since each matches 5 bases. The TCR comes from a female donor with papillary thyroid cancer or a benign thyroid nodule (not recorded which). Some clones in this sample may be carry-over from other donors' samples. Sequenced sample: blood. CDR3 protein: CASSLWGSPDTQYF. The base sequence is TGTGCCAGCAGTTTATGGGGGTCACCAGATACGCAGTATTTT.